This T cell receptor beta chain was found in a study of T cells after yellow fever vaccination. About the study: Cell sorting separated EM, EMRA, CM and Tscm memory subsets by CD3, CD45RA, CCR7 and CD95. The fractions with low cell numbers were processed using SMART-Seq v4 Ultra Low Input.

TCRdb recomputed calls from the 5' RACE reads with MiXCR, one row per CDR3 protein. The sample has 35,000 to 55,000 distinct CDR3 sequences, more than 6% seen once. This clonotype was recorded many times. The sequencing used PBMCs, either bulk or a sorted T-cell subset (CD4+, CD8+, memory, or dextramer-sorted; not recorded which), collected 45 days after the yellow fever booster vaccination. This TCR was recovered from a man younger than 40 who received the YFV17D yellow fever vaccine.

DNA for the CDR3: TGTGCCAGCAGCATCGGACAGGGAGCAGATACGCAGTATTTT. Its protein is CASSIGQGADTQYF. V gene TRBV7-7 combines with J gene TRBJ2-3, with TRBD1 identical over 8 bases. Germline V gives CDR1 SSHAT, CDR2 FNYEAQ (reference sequence). The CDR3 consists of 14 residues. V lost 5 bases and J lost 4; bases outside the gene matches: 5.